The sequence of this TCR beta chain was determined in a study of glioma-infiltrating T cells. TCR alpha and beta CDR3 regions were amplified from RNA using iRepertoire nested multiplex PCR. One-step reverse transcription and amplification started from approximately 100-400 ng of tissue mRNA or PBMC total RNA. TCRdb re-called the multiplex PCR reads through MiXCR, storing one row per CDR3 protein. This sample has about 140,000 distinct CDR3 sequences; approximately 40% occur once, and the top ten carry over 15%. Points from the study as a whole: Tissue-blood divergence was below expectation in non-neoplastic patients, above in gliomas.

Regarding this clonotype: Its antigen is as yet unknown.

Germline values: CDR1 DFQATT, CDR2 SNEGSKA (reference sequence). The trim removed 3 bases at V and 5 bases at J, leaving 10 bases unmatched. There are 15 residues in the CDR3. Sequencing was performed on glioma tissue, nonneoplastic brain tissue, or PBMCs (not recorded which). This clonotype was obtained from a human donor with low-grade glioma or glioblastoma, undergoing nonglioma brain surgery, or in good health (not recorded which). The gene calls are TRBV20-1 and TRBJ2-3, with 8 bases aligning to TRBD2. CDR3 coding DNA: TGCAGTGCTAGGTTGCCCAGCGGGAGATTAGATACGCAGTATTTT. Translated, it gives CSARLPSGRLDTQYF.